Below, 32 T cell receptor beta chains from the same sample are listed, as sequenced in a study. TCRdb re-called the 5' RACE reads with MiXCR, one entry per CDR3 protein. The table includes approximately 37,000 distinct CDR3 sequences, approximately 19% detected once. Source material: naive CD4+ T cells sorted from a lymph node. The subset is: naive CD4+ T cells, CD4+CD45RA+CD25-. These receptors all come from a female donor with breast cancer.

A remark on this clonotype: A read error may be the cause here, since a much bigger clone is one base away. The rearrangement links TRBV7-2 to TRBJ2-7; D unclear. The CDR3 covers 12 residues. CDR1 is SGHTA, CDR2 FQGNSA, per germline. The ends were cut back, 2 bases at V and 2 bases at J, with 4 bases in the middle. Written as DNA, the CDR3 is TGTGCCAGCAGCTTACCGACCTACGAGCAGTACTTC. This sequence encodes CASSLPTYEQYF.

Worth noting for this clonotype: It may be a read error: a sequence one base away is much more abundant. The chain combines TRBV5-1 with TRBJ1-1; weak D call: TRBD1 (5 bases). Germline loops: CDR1 SGHRS, CDR2 YFSETQ. CDR3 length equals 15 residues. The CDR3 spells CASSLDRTPNTGAFF. CDR3 sequence (DNA): TGCGCCAGCAGCTTGGATAGGACACCGAACACTGGAGCTTTCTTT.

This chain uses TRBV6-1 with TRBJ2-3; 7 bases are a match to TRBD1. Germline loops: CDR1 MNHNS, CDR2 SASEGT. J was trimmed by 1 base and V by 6 bases; bases with no gene match: 4. The CDR3 extends over 14 amino acids. The CDR3 protein is CASRPDRGTDTQYF. The CDR3 bases are TGTGCCAGCAGACCCGACAGGGGCACAGATACGCAGTATTTT.

This clonotype appeared a few times. The rearrangement uses TRBV5-1 and TRBJ2-5; tentative D call: TRBD1 (6 bases). Trimming took 4 bases from V and 5 from J, leaving 15 bases between them. This CDR3 contains 14 residues. The germline CDR1 and CDR2 sequences are SGHRS and YFSETQ. This CDR3 reads CASSVEPTGETQYF. The DNA of the CDR3 is TGCGCCAGCAGCGTGGAGCCCACAGGGGAGACCCAGTACTTC.

This chain links TRBV6-6 with TRBJ1-1; D is undetermined. The CDR3 loop spans 16 amino acids. Germline loops: CDR1 MNHNY, CDR2 SVGAGI (reference sequence). V lost 2 bases, J lost 0 bases, and 13 bases lay in between. CDR3 DNA sequence: TGTGCCAGCAGTTACCCCCGACTGGGAATGAACACTGAAGCTTTCTTT. Encoded protein: CASSYPRLGMNTEAFF.

The chain combines TRBV15 with TRBJ2-3; D is tentatively TRBD1 or TRBD2 (5 bases each). V was trimmed by 2 bases and J by 2 bases, leaving 8 bases between them. Germline assignment: CDR1 LNHNV and CDR2 YYDKDF (reference sequence). This CDR3 is 14 amino acids long. The CDR3 region is CATSRQGDTDTQYF. The CDR3 nucleotides are TGTGCCACCAGCAGACAGGGAGACACAGATACGCAGTATTTT.

This clonotype was observed a handful of times. This chain links TRBV6-1 with TRBJ2-3, with D possibly matching TRBD2 (6 bases). Trimming stripped 5 bases from V and 4 bases from J, with 19 bases between. This CDR3 contains 16 residues. Germline CDR1 reads MNHNS; CDR2 reads SASEGT. The CDR3 bases are TGTGCCAGCAGTCCTTATGTGGGAGGAATGGCAGATACGCAGTATTTT. Its protein is CASSPYVGGMADTQYF.

This clonotype showed up many times. V is TRBV20-1 and J is TRBJ2-1; TRBD2 matches at 10 bases. The CDR3 contains 16 residues. The germline V gene encodes CDR1 DFQATT and CDR2 SNEGSKA (reference sequence). The V and J ends lost 6 bases and 2 bases, in that order; junction bases with no gene match: 10. The CDR3 sequence is CSAAPPSGSAYNEQFF. The DNA for the CDR3 is TGCAGTGCGGCGCCACCTAGCGGGAGCGCCTACAATGAGCAGTTCTTC.

The rearrangement uses TRBV12-3 or TRBV12-4 and TRBJ2-7; no reliable D call. This CDR3 has 14 amino acids. V dropped 3 bases and J dropped 3 bases, with 12 bases sitting between them. CDR3 bases: TGTGCCAGCAGTTTTCGAGGCAGAGTCTACGAGCAGTACTTC. It is translated as CASSFRGRVYEQYF.

This clonotype was counted between two and nine times. The V and J genes are TRBV30 and TRBJ1-6; D gene ambiguous. V was clipped by 7 bases and J by 7 bases, with 14 bases between them. The length of the CDR3 is 13 residues. Germline lookup yields CDR1 GTSNPN and CDR2 SVGIG (reference sequence). CDR3 nucleotides: TGTGCCTCCCGCCGGAGCCGGAATTCACCCCTCCACTTT. It is translated as CASRRSRNSPLHF.

This clonotype was seen more than once but under ten times. J is TRBJ2-2 and V is TRBV7-2; D is ambiguous. V was cut by 2 bases and J by 8 bases, with 15 bases left in between. CDR3 length: 15 residues. Germline V CDR1 and CDR2: SGHTA, FQGNSA. The CDR3 sequence: CASSLRDLNSGELFF. CDR3 bases: TGTGCCAGCAGCTTAAGAGACCTCAATTCAGGGGAGCTGTTTTTT.

This clonotype was detected many times. The chain is built from TRBV20-1 and TRBJ1-5; 8 bases are shared with TRBD1. Germline CDR1 reads DFQATT; CDR2 reads SNEGSKA (reference sequence). J gave up 7 bases and V 6 bases, and 5 bases lay outside the gene matches. The CDR3 spans 12 residues. The CDR3 loop reads CSAGQGSQPQHF. The CDR3 nucleotides read TGCAGTGCCGGACAGGGAAGCCAGCCCCAGCATTTT.

This clonotype was seen a few times. The chain joins TRBV25-1 to TRBJ1-4; D is possibly TRBD1 (5 bases). Trimming removed 6 bases at V and 8 bases at J, with 19 bases between. The germline CDR1 and CDR2 sequences are MGHDK and SYGVNS. The length of the CDR3 is 15 residues. CDR3: CASRGQGNHGEKLFF. CDR3 coding DNA: TGTGCCAGCAGGGGCCAGGGTAACCATGGGGAAAAACTGTTTTTT.

This clonotype was found a few times. The rearrangement links TRBV7-2 to TRBJ2-3; a possible D gene is TRBD1 (5 bases). CDR1 and CDR2 from the germline V gene are SGHTA and FQGNSA. V was cut by 1 base and J by 6 bases, with 14 bases left in between. This CDR3 has 15 residues. CDR3 coding DNA: TGTGCCAGCAGCTTAGTTGGGGCCAGGCTCGATACGCAGTATTTT. Translating it yields CASSLVGARLDTQYF.

This chain connects TRBV4-3 to TRBJ1-6; possible D gene TRBD1, 5 bases. The CDR3 extends over 15 amino acids. V was pared by 0 bases and J by 7 bases, with 10 bases between. Germline V CDR1 and CDR2: LGHNA, YSLEER. CDR3 sequence: CASSQDMEGNSPLHF. CDR3 nucleotides: TGCGCCAGCAGCCAAGATATGGAGGGGAATTCACCCCTCCACTTT.

V gene TRBV11-2 combines with J gene TRBJ2-3; the D is unclear. The germline CDR1 and CDR2 sequences are SGHAT and FQNNGV. V lost 1 base, J lost 0 bases, and 8 bases lay in between. This CDR3 contains 15 residues. The CDR3 loop is CASSLVSQSTDTQYF. DNA of the CDR3: TGTGCCAGCAGCTTAGTTAGCCAGAGCACAGATACGCAGTATTTT.

In regard to this clonotype: A much larger clone lies one base from this, so it may be a read error. The rearrangement uses TRBV12-3 or TRBV12-4 and TRBJ2-7, with D unclear. Trimming removed 6 bases at V and 0 bases at J, with 15 bases between. This CDR3 contains 15 residues. In DNA, the CDR3 is TGTGCCAGCAGCCAAGCCCTACAAAGCTCCTACGAGCAGTACTTC. This gives the protein CASSQALQSSYEQYF.

The rearrangement joins TRBV24-1 to TRBJ2-3; 10 positions agree with TRBD2. J was trimmed by 6 bases and V by 3 bases; bases with no gene match: 14. CDR3 length equals 18 residues. Germline CDR1 reads KGHDR; CDR2 reads SFDVKD. The CDR3 region is CATSDPTYSSGGSDTQYF. DNA of the CDR3: TGTGCCACCAGTGATCCTACCTACTCTAGCGGGGGCTCGGATACGCAGTATTTT.

The rearrangement uses TRBV20-1 and TRBJ2-1; TRBD2 is a possible D gene (7 bases). The germline CDR1 and CDR2 sequences are DFQATT and SNEGSKA (reference sequence). The CDR3 contains 14 residues. Trimming left V 2 bases short and J 8 bases short, with 16 bases between. The CDR3 reads CSARKGGGVDEQFF. CDR3 DNA: TGCAGTGCTAGAAAGGGAGGGGGGGTCGATGAGCAGTTCTTC.

This chain joins TRBV20-1 and TRBJ2-7; perhaps TRBD2 as D (5 bases). V lost 4 bases, J lost 5 bases, and 12 bases lay in between. CDR1 DFQATT and CDR2 SNEGSKA come from the germline V gene (reference sequence). This CDR3 region has 12 residues. The CDR3 sequence: CSAKRVRDEQYF. The CDR3 region has the DNA TGCAGTGCTAAGAGGGTGAGGGACGAGCAGTACTTC.

This clonotype was recorded many times. The genes are TRBV12-3 or TRBV12-4 and TRBJ2-1; 12 bases agree with TRBD2. This CDR3 region has 16 residues. V lost 4 bases, J lost 4 bases, and 5 bases stayed unmatched. The CDR3 bases are TGTGCCAGCAGTTCAGACGGACTAGCGGGATACAATGAGCAGTTCTTC. As protein: CASSSDGLAGYNEQFF.

In regard to this clonotype: A single base separates this from a much larger clone, so it may be a read error. The rearrangement joins TRBV5-1 to TRBJ2-3; D is unresolved. The CDR3 spans 12 residues. The germline V gene encodes CDR1 SGHRS and CDR2 YFSETQ. CDR3 sequence reads: CARSLAVDTQYF. The CDR3, as DNA: TGCGCCAGGAGCTTGGCGGTGGATACGCAGTATTTT.

Worth noting for this clonotype: This clone may be a read error of a much larger clone one base away. This sequence joins TRBV29-1 and TRBJ2-7; tentatively, D is TRBD1 (5 bases). Germline lookup yields CDR1 SQVTM and CDR2 ANQGSEA. The CDR3 sequence is 11 residues long. In nucleotides, the CDR3 is TGCAGCGTTGAGACAGTCTACGAGCAGGACTTC. The encoded protein is CSVETVYEQDF.

This clonotype was counted a few times. The chain employs TRBV20-1 and TRBJ2-2, with a possible D match to TRBD2 (5 bases). This CDR3 spans 15 amino acids. Per germline, CDR1 DFQATT and CDR2 SNEGSKA (reference sequence). V was shortened by 3 bases and J by 4 bases, with 15 bases between the two germline ends. This CDR3 reads CSARDRGEGTGELFF. The CDR3 DNA reads TGCAGTGCTAGGGATCGGGGTGAAGGCACCGGGGAGCTGTTTTTT.

This clonotype was observed a few times. This chain joins TRBV6-2 or TRBV6-3 and TRBJ1-1; D not resolved. V was shortened by 6 bases and J by 2 bases, with 13 bases between the two germline ends. There are 14 residues in the CDR3. Germline V gives CDR1 MNHEY, CDR2 SVGEGT. DNA for the CDR3: TGTGCCAGCAGCAACGGTTCCCGCAACACTGAAGCTTTCTTT. Translated, it gives CASSNGSRNTEAFF.

Concerning this clonotype: At one end, the junction sequence differs from germline, possibly due to a read error. The rearrangement uses TRBV20-1 and TRBJ1-3; no firm D call. CDR1 and CDR2 from the germline V gene are DFQATT and SNEGSKA (reference sequence). This CDR3 is 13 amino acids long. CDR3 bases: TGCAGTGCTAGACGGAACCGGCAGAACACCATATATTTC. This gives the protein CSARRNRQNTIYF.

This clonotype occurred many times. The chain uses TRBV5-1 and TRBJ2-1; 9 nucleotides align to TRBD2. CDR3 length equals 16 residues. The V and J ends lost 2 bases and 3 bases, in that order; junction bases with no gene match: 6. Germline V gene sequence: CDR1 SGHRS, CDR2 YFSETQ. As DNA, the CDR3 is TGCGCCAGCAGCTTTAATAGCGGGGGAAGCTACAATGAGCAGTTCTTC. Translating gives CASSFNSGGSYNEQFF.

CDR3 residues: CATTSGRNEQFF. In nucleotides, the CDR3 is TGTGCCACTACAAGCGGGAGAAATGAGCAGTTCTTC. The chain combines TRBV7-2 with TRBJ2-1; 8 bases align to TRBD2. CDR1 and CDR2 (germline): SGHTA, FQGNSA. The CDR3 spans 12 residues. The junction had 6 bases not matched to a gene; V was cut back by 10 bases and J by 7 bases.

This clonotype turned up a few times. The chain combines TRBV9 with TRBJ1-3; D gene uncertain. Trimming removed 0 bases from V and 4 bases from J, with 11 bases in between. The germline V gene has CDR1 SGDLS and CDR2 YYNGEE. The CDR3 consists of 15 residues. This chain's CDR3 is CASSVGDALGNTIYF. The CDR3 DNA sequence: TGTGCCAGCAGCGTAGGCGACGCCCTAGGAAACACCATATATTTT.

The chain carries TRBV5-1 and TRBJ2-3; D is perhaps TRBD2 (5 bases). Germline V gene data show CDR1 as SGHRS and CDR2 as YFSETQ. The CDR3 spans 17 residues. V was trimmed by 3 bases and J by 5 bases, leaving 22 bases between them. This chain's CDR3 is CASSSITTDLGGDTQYF. CDR3 DNA sequence: TGCGCCAGCAGCTCCATTACAACAGACCTAGGAGGAGATACGCAGTATTTT.

This clonotype showed up just a few times. The J gene is TRBJ2-3, the V gene TRBV5-1; possibly TRBD2 for D (5 bases). The CDR3 length is 14 residues. Germline CDR1 reads SGHRS; CDR2 reads YFSETQ. V was pared by 4 bases and J by 9 bases, with 18 bases between. The CDR3 region has the DNA TGCGCCAGCAGCCTAGAGCTAGCACAAGGAACGCAGTATTTT. Residues: CASSLELAQGTQYF.

The table lists this clonotype with many counts. V usage is TRBV7-3 and J usage is TRBJ2-3, with D possibly matching TRBD2 (6 bases). Looked up from germline, CDR1 is SGHTA and CDR2 is FQGTGA. Trimming shortened V by 5 bases and J by 2 bases, and 11 bases separated the two germline ends. The CDR3 spans 14 residues. DNA of the CDR3: TGTGCCAGCAGCGTGGCGGGGCCCACAGATACGCAGTATTTT. It yields the protein CASSVAGPTDTQYF. The complete variable domain, with remaining parts taken from reference TRBV7-3 and TRBJ2-3, reads GAGVSQTPSNKVTEKGKYVELRCDPISGHTALYWYRQSLGQGPEFLIYFQGTGAADDSGLPNDRFFAVRPEGSVSTLKIQRTERGDSAVYLCASSVAGPTDTQYFGPGTRLTVL.